These 27 T cell receptor beta chains were all obtained from the same sample, sequenced in a study of T cells expressing NK-cell markers. Reprocessing the 5' RACE reads, TCRdb reports a single entry for every CDR3 protein and omits DNA. This repertoire comprises roughly 420,000 distinct CDR3 sequences; its ten largest clones make up 7.3%. The sequenced material came from blood T cells: a sorted CD56 or NKG2C T cell subset, CD4+ or CD8+ T cells, or bulk PBMC T cells (not recorded which). All receptors come from a woman between 18 and 75 years old in good health.

The V gene is TRBV7-2, the J gene TRBJ2-5. Germline V gene sequence: CDR1 SGHTA, CDR2 FQGNSA. This CDR3 contains 14 residues. The CDR3 protein is CASSLGLGMETQYF.

The chain uses TRBV28 and TRBJ2-3; TCRdb's assignment of TRBD2 cannot be checked, as there is no DNA. Germline CDR1 is MDHEN and CDR2 is SYDVKM. The length of the CDR3 is 18 residues. This CDR3 is CASSLRLAGVVGTDTQYF.

This rearrangement joins TRBV5-6 to TRBJ1-2. The CDR3 consists of 15 residues. Germline assignment: CDR1 SGHDT and CDR2 YYEEEE. CDR3 in amino acids: CASSQRHLANYGYTF.

The rearrangement uses TRBV28 and TRBJ1-3; TCRdb reports TRBD1, a call that lacks DNA to check it against. CDR3 length: 15 residues. In germline, CDR1 is MDHEN, CDR2 SYDVKM. CDR3 protein: CAAGQGASSGNTIYF. Combining the CDR3 with reference TRBV28 and TRBJ1-3 gives the whole variable domain DVKVTQSSRYLVKRTGEKVFLECVQDMDHENMFWYRQDPGLGLRLIYFSYDVKMKEKGDIPEGYSVSREKKERFSLILESASTNQTSMYLCAAGQGASSGNTIYFGEGSWLTVV.

The rearrangement joins TRBV20-1 to TRBJ1-1; lacking DNA, the TRBD1 call made by TCRdb goes unchecked. Germline values: CDR1 DFQATT, CDR2 SNEGSKA (reference sequence). The CDR3 sequence is 14 residues long. CDR3 sequence reads: CSARGPLGNTEAFF.

CDR3 sequence: CASSRDRALNTEAFF. This chain uses TRBV7-9 with TRBJ1-1; TCRdb designates TRBD1, a call that cannot be tested without DNA. Germline loops: CDR1 SEHNR, CDR2 FQNEAQ (reference sequence). The CDR3 is 15 amino acids.

The chain carries TRBV11-2 and TRBJ2-2; TCRdb returns TRBD2, unconfirmable since there is no DNA. The CDR3 has 20 residues. The germline V gene encodes CDR1 SGHAT and CDR2 FQNNGV. The CDR3 reads CASSLPRLLSGNPNTGELFF.

The chain has TRBV7-2 and TRBJ2-4; the TCRdb call, TRBD1, lacks DNA for checking. CDR1 SGHTA and CDR2 FQGNSA come from the germline V gene. The CDR3 has 16 amino acids. This CDR3 is CASSLFPGLAKNIQYF.

This chain connects TRBV6-2 or TRBV6-3 to TRBJ1-1; TCRdb reports TRBD1, a call that lacks DNA to check it against. This CDR3 spans 16 amino acids. Germline V gene sequence: CDR1 MNHEY, CDR2 SVGEGT. CDR3: CASSVAAGQGNTEAFF.

The rearrangement joins TRBV5-1 to TRBJ2-3; TCRdb's D call, TRBD2, is unchecked because there is no DNA. CDR1 and CDR2 from the germline V gene are SGHRS and YFSETQ. The CDR3 is made up of 16 amino acids. The CDR3: CASSFLAGETTDTQYF.

The rearrangement uses TRBV4-1 and TRBJ2-3. Per the germline V gene, CDR1 is MGHRA and CDR2 is YSYEKL. This CDR3 has 18 residues. Here the CDR3 reads CASSQEPFGVAGADTQYF.

The gene calls are TRBV27 and TRBJ2-3; as DNA is missing, the TRBD1 call by TCRdb cannot be tested. The CDR3 consists of 14 residues. CDR1 and CDR2 (germline): MNHEY, SMNVEV (reference sequence). CDR3 region: CASSFWGSTDTQYF.

The chain combines TRBV5-1 with TRBJ2-3. This CDR3 region has 15 residues. Germline assignment: CDR1 SGHRS and CDR2 YFSETQ. The CDR3 protein is CASSLELASTDTQYF.

J is TRBJ2-3 and V is TRBV7-2. This CDR3 contains 14 residues. CDR1 is SGHTA, CDR2 FQGNSA, per germline. CDR3 region: CASSSGWGTDTQYF. Full variable domain (missing parts from reference TRBV7-2 and TRBJ2-3): GAGVSQSPSNKVTEKGKDVELRCDPISGHTALYWYRQSLGQGLEFLIYFQGNSAPDKSGLPSDRFSAERTGGSVSTLTIQRTQQEDSAVYLCASSSGWGTDTQYFGPGTRLTVL.

This chain connects TRBV5-6 to TRBJ1-5; TCRdb's D gene call, TRBD1, goes unchecked for lack of DNA. The length of the CDR3 is 12 residues. Germline CDR1 is SGHDT and CDR2 is YYEEEE. This chain's CDR3 is CASSYRGQPQHF.

J is TRBJ1-2 and V is TRBV12-3 or TRBV12-4; TCRdb's assignment of TRBD1 cannot be checked, as there is no DNA. The CDR3 covers 13 residues. CDR3 sequence reads: CASSSGHSYGYTF.

The chain links TRBV5-6 to TRBJ2-3; absent DNA, TCRdb's TRBD1 call cannot be checked. The germline gives CDR1 SGHDT, CDR2 YYEEEE. The CDR3 totals 14 residues. CDR3: CASSFFRVADTQYF.

The rearrangement joins TRBV29-1 to TRBJ2-1; the D call of TRBD2 rests on TCRdb alone, since no DNA is present to check it. The CDR3 is made up of 14 amino acids. In germline, CDR1 is SQVTM, CDR2 ANQGSEA. CDR3 in amino acids: CSVEDSSGSVEQFF.

This chain connects TRBV5-4 to TRBJ1-2; TCRdb gives TRBD1 as the D gene, but with no DNA this cannot be confirmed. This CDR3 has 11 amino acids. CDR1 is SGHNT and CDR2 is YYREEE in the germline V gene (reference sequence). This CDR3 reads CASGHNYGYTF.

The chain couples TRBV20-1 to TRBJ2-2; TCRdb designates TRBD2, a call that cannot be tested without DNA. This CDR3 is 16 amino acids long. Germline CDR1 is DFQATT and CDR2 is SNEGSKA (reference sequence). CDR3 loop: CSARGGTSDYTGELFF.

This sequence joins TRBV5-8 and TRBJ1-6. This CDR3 region has 15 residues. The germline gives CDR1 SGHTS, CDR2 YDEGEE. CDR3 protein: CASSFEFSYNSPLHF. The whole variable domain, remainder taken from reference TRBV5-8 and TRBJ1-6, is EAGVTQSPTHLIKTRGQQATLRCSPISGHTSVYWYQQALGLGLQFLLWYDEGEERNRGNFPPRFSGRQFPNYSSELNVNALELEDSALYLCASSFEFSYNSPLHFGNGTRLTVT.

V gene TRBV7-8 combines with J gene TRBJ2-1; TCRdb names TRBD2, which stays unverified in the absence of DNA. This CDR3 has 16 residues. The germline V gene encodes CDR1 SGHVS and CDR2 FQNEAQ. This CDR3 is CASSRLAGGPGYEQFF.

V and J are TRBV12-3 or TRBV12-4 and TRBJ2-1; TCRdb gives TRBD1 as the D gene, but with no DNA this cannot be confirmed. The CDR3 consists of 15 residues. The CDR3: CASSSPGRSYNEQFF.

CDR3 loop: CSAPGLLTPSSYNEQFF. The V and J genes are TRBV20-1 and TRBJ2-1; TCRdb outputs TRBD2, but without DNA this stays unchecked. CDR1 and CDR2 (germline): DFQATT, SNEGSKA (reference sequence). CDR3 length: 17 amino acids.

The chain recombines TRBV6-5 with TRBJ2-4; TCRdb reports TRBD1, a call that lacks DNA to check it against. In germline, CDR1 is MNHEY, CDR2 SVGAGI. The CDR3 covers 14 residues. This CDR3 is CASSYSGDGGIQYF.

The V and J genes are TRBV20-1 and TRBJ2-4; as DNA is missing, the TRBD1 call by TCRdb cannot be tested. CDR1 is DFQATT and CDR2 is SNEGSKA in the germline V gene (reference sequence). The length of the CDR3 is 15 residues. The CDR3 sequence: CSAARAVQAKNIQYF.

The chain carries TRBV29-1 and TRBJ1-2. The CDR3 loop spans 13 amino acids. Germline assignment: CDR1 SQVTM and CDR2 ANQGSEA. CDR3 sequence: CSVEDQHLYGYTF.